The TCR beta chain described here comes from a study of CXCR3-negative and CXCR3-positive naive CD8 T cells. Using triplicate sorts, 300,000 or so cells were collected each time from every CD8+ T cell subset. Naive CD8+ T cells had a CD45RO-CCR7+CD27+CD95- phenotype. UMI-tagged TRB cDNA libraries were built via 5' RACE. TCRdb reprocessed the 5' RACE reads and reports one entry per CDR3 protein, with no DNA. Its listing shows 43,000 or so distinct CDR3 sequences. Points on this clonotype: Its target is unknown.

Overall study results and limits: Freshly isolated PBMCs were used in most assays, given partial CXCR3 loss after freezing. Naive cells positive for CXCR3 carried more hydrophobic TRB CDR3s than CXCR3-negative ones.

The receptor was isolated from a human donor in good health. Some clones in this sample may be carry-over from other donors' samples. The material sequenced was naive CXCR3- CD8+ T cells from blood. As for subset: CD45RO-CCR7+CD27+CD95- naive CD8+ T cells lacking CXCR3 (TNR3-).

The CDR3 sequence is CASSLLSPGRDTQYF. The gene calls are TRBV11-2 and TRBJ2-3; TCRdb designates TRBD2, a call that cannot be tested without DNA. Per germline, CDR1 SGHAT and CDR2 FQNNGV. The CDR3 spans 15 residues.